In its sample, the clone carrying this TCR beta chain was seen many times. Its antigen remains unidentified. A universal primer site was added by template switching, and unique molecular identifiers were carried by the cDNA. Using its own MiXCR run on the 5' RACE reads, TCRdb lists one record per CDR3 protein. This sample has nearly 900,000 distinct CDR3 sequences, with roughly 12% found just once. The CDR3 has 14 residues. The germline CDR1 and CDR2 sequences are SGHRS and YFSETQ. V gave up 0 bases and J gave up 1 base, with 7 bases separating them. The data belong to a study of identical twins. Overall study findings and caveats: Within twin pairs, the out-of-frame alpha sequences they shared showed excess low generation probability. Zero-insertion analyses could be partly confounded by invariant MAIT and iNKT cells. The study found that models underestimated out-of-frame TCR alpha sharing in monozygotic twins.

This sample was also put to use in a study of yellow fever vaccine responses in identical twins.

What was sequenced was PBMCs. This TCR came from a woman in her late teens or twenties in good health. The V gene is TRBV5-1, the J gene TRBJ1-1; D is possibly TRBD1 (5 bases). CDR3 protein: CASSLVQGNTEAFF. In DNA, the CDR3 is TGCGCCAGCAGCTTGGTCCAGGGGAACACTGAAGCTTTCTTT.